The TCR beta chain under discussion was sequenced for a study of T cell responses to AZD1222 COVID-19 vaccine. Findings and caveats of the study: Repertoires were sampled only after the peak T cell response.

TCRdb's table, derived via immunoSEQ multiplex PCR, lists solely in-frame clones and lacks some. The table includes around 80,000 clones, over 75% detected once. V lost 4 bases to trimming and J lost 2 bases; unmatched junction nucleotides: 11. Germline lookup yields CDR1 SGHRS and CDR2 YFSETQ. This CDR3 comprises 19 residues. About this clone: What it recognizes is unknown.

The material sequenced was peripheral blood, taken 28 days after the second AZD1222 dose. The source is an adult who received the AZD1222 COVID-19 vaccine. V gene TRBV5-1 combines with J gene TRBJ2-3, with 15 bases identical to TRBD2. CDR3 protein: CASSAGLAGGPGFTDTQYF. The CDR3 DNA reads as TGCGCCAGCAGCGCCGGACTAGCGGGGGGGCCAGGGTTCACAGATACGCAGTATTTT.